The 23 T cell receptor beta chains in this list originate from one sample, sequenced in a study of cytomegalovirus exposure and HLA in healthy donors. The protocol was immunoSEQ multiplex PCR, while the TCRdb copy is restricted to in-frame clones and leaves out a portion. This sample yields around 55,000 clones, of which 90% are seen a single time; approximately 3% belongs to the top ten. Sequences were obtained from PBMCs. The receptor set was obtained from a man between 18 and 29 years old in good health and CMV-seronegative.

J is TRBJ2-1 and V is TRBV19, with TRBD2 identical over 8 bases. V lost 5 bases to trimming and J lost 6 bases; unmatched junction nucleotides: 15. The germline gives CDR1 LNHDA, CDR2 SQIVND (reference sequence). CDR3 size: 17 residues. In DNA, the CDR3 is TGTGCCAGTAGTCTCCGAGGACTAGCCGGGGGGTCCAATGAGCAGTTCTTC. Its protein product is CASSLRGLAGGSNEQFF.

The chain carries TRBV9 and TRBJ2-2, with 9 nucleotides matching TRBD2. Germline V CDR1 and CDR2: SGDLS, YYNGEE. CDR3 length: 15 residues. The ends lost 1 base at V and 7 bases at J; junction bases unmatched: 5. Here the CDR3 DNA reads TGTGCCAGCAGCGTAACTAGCGGGCTCATCGGGGAGCTGTTTTTT. Encoded protein: CASSVTSGLIGELFF.

This chain's CDR3 is CASSSLLSEQYF. Written as DNA, the CDR3 is TGTGCCAGCAGTTCCCTTCTGAGTGAGCAGTACTTC. J is TRBJ2-7 and V is TRBV28, with D unresolved. The V end lost 4 bases, the J end lost 7 bases, and 11 bases lay between the germline ends. CDR1 and CDR2 from the germline V gene are MDHEN and SYDVKM. The CDR3 has 12 residues.

The J gene is TRBJ1-1, the V gene TRBV29-1, with TRBD1 matching 8 bases. CDR3 length: 17 amino acids. Germline assignment: CDR1 SQVTM and CDR2 ANQGSEA. J lost 2 bases, V lost 4 bases, and 15 bases had no gene match. Here the CDR3 reads CSVGRAARGTGNTEAFF. In nucleotides, the CDR3 is TGCAGCGTTGGCCGGGCCGCGAGAGGGACAGGTAACACTGAAGCTTTCTTT.

This chain links TRBV5-1 with TRBJ2-6, with 10 bases fitting TRBD1. The V segment lost 2 bases and the J segment 1 base; nucleotides outside the gene matches: 15. Germline-derived CDR1 and CDR2 are SGHRS and YFSETQ. This CDR3 region has 21 residues. In DNA, the CDR3 is TGCGCCAGCAGCTTATCGGGTGGAGCCGGGACAGGGGCGTCTGGGGCCAACGTCCTGACTTTC. This codes for CASSLSGGAGTGASGANVLTF.

The V and J genes are TRBV5-1 and TRBJ2-3, with 10 nucleotides matching TRBD2. Germline CDR1 is SGHRS and CDR2 is YFSETQ. The V gene end was trimmed by 7 bases and the J gene end by 3 bases; junction bases not matched to a gene: 14. The CDR3 covers 17 residues. For the CDR3, the DNA is TGCGCCAGCTCCCCCTCCCCTAGCGGGAGAATTACAGATACGCAGTATTTT. This translates into CASSPSPSGRITDTQYF.

As for this clone: At one end, the junction sequence differs from germline, possibly due to a read error. The rearrangement uses TRBV7-7 and TRBJ2-2; 8 nucleotides match TRBD2. In germline, CDR1 is SSHAT, CDR2 FNYEAQ (reference sequence). This CDR3 spans 15 amino acids. The CDR3 is CASSPGLVGTGELFF. The CDR3 DNA reads TGTGCTAGCAGCCCGGGACTAGTGGGCACCGGGGAGCTGTTTTTT.

This clone has just a few counts. The chain employs TRBV9 and TRBJ2-3; the match to TRBD2 covers 10 bases. V was pared by 5 bases and J by 2 bases, with 5 bases of the junction left unmatched. The germline CDR1 and CDR2 sequences are SGDLS and YYNGEE. The CDR3 covers 15 residues. In DNA form, the CDR3 reads TGTGCCAGCAGGCGAAGCGGGAGGGACACAGATACGCAGTATTTT. This codes for CASRRSGRDTDTQYF.

The J gene is TRBJ2-5, the V gene TRBV5-5; 9 nucleotides line up with TRBD1. The V segment lost 0 bases and the J segment 5 bases; nucleotides outside the gene matches: 8. CDR1 is SGHKS, CDR2 YYEKEE, per germline (reference sequence). The CDR3 sequence is 16 residues long. CDR3 coding DNA: TGTGCCAGCAGCTTGGAATGGACAGGGGTTTGGGAGACCCAGTACTTC. Protein: CASSLEWTGVWETQYF.

The chain has TRBV28 and TRBJ1-2; D uncertain. CDR3 size: 13 residues. V dropped 6 bases and J dropped 0 bases, with 8 bases sitting between them. CDR1 is MDHEN, CDR2 SYDVKM, per germline. The CDR3 reads CASRNTANYGYTF. DNA for the CDR3: TGTGCCAGCAGGAATACAGCTAACTATGGCTACACCTTC.

The chain combines TRBV28 with TRBJ1-2; TRBD1 might be the D (5 bases). V lost 8 bases to trimming and J lost 0 bases, with 13 bases between them. The CDR3 is 14 amino acids. Per germline, CDR1 MDHEN and CDR2 SYDVKM. Written as DNA, the CDR3 is TGTGCCAGCGGCTCGGGGGGAGCTAACTATGGCTACACCTTC. Residues: CASGSGGANYGYTF.

The chain links TRBV27 to TRBJ2-7; no clear D. V dropped 0 bases and J dropped 4 bases, with 7 bases sitting between them. The germline CDR1 and CDR2 sequences are MNHEY and SMNVEV (reference sequence). The CDR3 covers 13 residues. As DNA, the CDR3 is TGTGCCAGCAGTTTATCTTTCTCTTACGAGCAGTACTTC. It specifies CASSLSFSYEQYF.

This chain connects TRBV4-1 to TRBJ1-1; D is undetermined. CDR3 length: 16 amino acids. V was pared by 4 bases and J by 3 bases, with 18 bases between. Germline V lookup: CDR1 MGHRA, CDR2 YSYEKL. The CDR3 sequence is CASSPSYEQRDTEAFF. The CDR3 nucleotides are TGCGCCAGCAGCCCCTCCTATGAGCAGCGGGACACTGAAGCTTTCTTT.

The genes are TRBV27 and TRBJ2-2; maybe TRBD2 (6 bases). This CDR3 has 15 residues. The ends were cut back, 3 bases at V and 1 base at J, with 9 bases in the middle. CDR1 and CDR2 (germline): MNHEY, SMNVEV (reference sequence). The CDR3 reads CASSFISGNTGELFF. CDR3 DNA: TGTGCCAGCAGTTTTATTAGCGGGAACACCGGGGAGCTGTTTTTT.

The chain employs TRBV9 and TRBJ2-3, with 12 bases matching TRBD2. CDR3 length: 16 amino acids. The germline CDR1 and CDR2 sequences are SGDLS and YYNGEE. With 2 bases clipped from V and 1 base from J, the junction kept 2 bases outside the gene matches. The CDR3 bases are TGTGCCAGCAGCGTCCTAGCGGGAGGGGGCACAGATACGCAGTATTTT. Translated: CASSVLAGGGTDTQYF.

The V gene is TRBV18, the J gene TRBJ2-3; the match to TRBD2 covers 14 bases. This CDR3 has 19 residues. The germline gives CDR1 KGHSH, CDR2 LQKENI. J was trimmed by 3 bases and V by 2 bases; bases with no gene match: 10. The CDR3 sequence is CASSPKRPGTSGRTDTQYF. The CDR3 coding sequence is TGTGCCAGCTCACCAAAACGCCCCGGGACTAGCGGGAGAACAGATACGCAGTATTTT.

The rearrangement uses TRBV28 and TRBJ2-3; perhaps TRBD2 as D (6 bases). Trimming took off 4 bases at V and 4 bases at J, with 18 bases between the two ends. Germline CDR1 is MDHEN and CDR2 is SYDVKM. The CDR3 runs to 16 residues. In DNA, the CDR3 is TGTGCCAGCAGTTCGCCCGGGACCTCGGGGGCAGATACGCAGTATTTT. Amino acids: CASSSPGTSGADTQYF.

V gene TRBV7-9 combines with J gene TRBJ2-5, with D possibly matching TRBD2 (6 bases). Germline V gives CDR1 SEHNR, CDR2 FQNEAQ (reference sequence). The V gene lost 2 bases and the J gene lost 2 bases, with 12 bases spanning the gap. The CDR3 spans 15 residues. The CDR3 sequence is CASSLKVGGQETQYF. The CDR3 region has the DNA TGTGCCAGCAGCTTAAAGGTGGGGGGTCAAGAGACCCAGTACTTC.

This chain connects TRBV5-4 to TRBJ1-4, with 7 bases matching TRBD1. This CDR3 is 15 amino acids long. V trimming: 0 bases; J trimming: 8 bases; junction bases outside the gene matches: 7. In germline, CDR1 is SGHNT, CDR2 YYREEE (reference sequence). The CDR3 nucleotides are TGTGCCAGCAGCTTGGATGCAGGGGGGCGGGAAAAACTGTTTTTT. Residues: CASSLDAGGREKLFF.

V is TRBV7-9 and J is TRBJ2-7; 9 bases line up with TRBD1. In germline, CDR1 is SEHNR, CDR2 FQNEAQ (reference sequence). The CDR3 loop spans 15 amino acids. J was trimmed by 6 bases and V by 1 base; bases with no gene match: 7. The chain's CDR3 is CASSLGDRAEGEQYF. The CDR3 DNA follows: TGTGCCAGCAGCTTAGGGGACAGGGCCGAGGGCGAGCAGTACTTC.

CDR3 nucleotide sequence: TGTGCCAGTCATCACTTCGGGGACAGCAACCCCTACGAGCAGTACTTC. It is translated as CASHHFGDSNPYEQYF. The chain employs TRBV19 and TRBJ2-7, with TRBD1 identical over 7 bases. The CDR3 runs 16 residues. Looked up from germline, CDR1 is LNHDA and CDR2 is SQIVND (reference sequence). V shed 8 bases and J 2 bases; nucleotides not matched to a gene: 15.

This chain links TRBV5-1 with TRBJ1-1, with D tentatively TRBD1 (6 bases). The V gene lost 4 bases and the J gene lost 1 base, with 11 bases spanning the gap. Germline V lookup: CDR1 SGHRS, CDR2 YFSETQ. The CDR3 length is 14 residues. The CDR3 protein is CASSKGDPNTEAFF. CDR3 DNA: TGCGCCAGCAGCAAGGGGGATCCGAACACTGAAGCTTTCTTT.

Here the CDR3 DNA reads TGCGCCACCCGTCTAGCGGGAGGGCCAAATGAGCAGTTCTTC. Translating gives CATRLAGGPNEQFF. The rearrangement links TRBV10-1 to TRBJ2-1; 12 bases fit TRBD2. The trim removed 10 bases at V and 7 bases at J, leaving 8 bases unmatched. CDR3 length: 14 residues. Germline V CDR1 and CDR2: WNHNN, SYGVQD (reference sequence).